This paragraph covers one T cell receptor beta chain sequence. The antigen is not known. The time point: postoperative day 105 after intestinal transplantation (dayNNNN = postoperative day). This sample stems from a study of graft-versus-host responses after intestinal transplantation. Overall study context: Induction with anti-thymocyte globulin, then tacrolimus and steroids for three to four years, was given to all recipients. Overall study findings and caveats: Allografts of one patient group, those with graft-donor T cell macrochimerism, had high graft-versus-host to host-versus-graft clonal ratios.

The method was immunoSEQ multiplex PCR; TCRdb's version includes in-frame clones alone and lacks a portion of them. The top ten clones hold roughly 3.5% of a sample with 12,000 or so clones, approximately 90% of them seen once. Trimming stripped 1 base from V and 2 bases from J, with 0 bases between. The length of the CDR3 is 11 residues. Looked up from germline, CDR1 is MGHDK and CDR2 is SYGVNS. This chain links TRBV25-1 with TRBJ2-7; D is ambiguous. The source material was PBMCs, sampled 105 days after intestinal transplantation. The receptor's source is a human patient who received an intestinal transplant, so some T cells may come from the graft donor. The CDR3 sequence: CASSESYEQYF. CDR3 DNA sequence: TGTGCCAGCAGTGAATCCTACGAGCAGTACTTC.